These 30 T cell receptor beta chains originate from one sample sequenced in a study of response to subunit inactivated influenza vaccine (dated by TCRdb to the late 2010s). Library preparation used RT-PCR. Sequencing used an Illumina HiSeq 2500. TCRdb trimmed the raw reads at Q25, called clones with MiXCR and kept productive beta chains. Under each unique CDR3 protein, matching rows form one entry showing the most common genes and DNA. The sample profile shows roughly 700,000 distinct CDR3 sequences; around 14% of them were found once. Jointly, the top ten make up less than 9% of the sample. The sample here was PBMCs from blood, taken approximately 15 days before vaccination. The receptors stem from a man between 45 and 60 years old who received an inactivated influenza vaccine. Donor details come from another sample of the same person, matched by shared clones.

V usage is TRBV12-3 or TRBV12-4 and J usage is TRBJ2-3, with D uncertain. The CDR3 sequence is 16 residues long. V lost 6 bases, J lost 0 bases, and 16 bases lay in between. As DNA, the CDR3 is TGTGCCAGCAGGGACCAGGTGGCTACTAGCACAGATACGCAGTATTTT. This encodes CASRDQVATSTDTQYF.

V is TRBV29-1 and J is TRBJ2-6, with D uncertain. There are 13 residues in the CDR3. The V and J ends lost 6 bases and 0 bases respectively, with 6 bases between them. Germline lookup yields CDR1 SQVTM and CDR2 ANQGSEA. The CDR3 DNA is TGCAGCGTCTCTGGCTCTGGGGCCAACGTCCTGACTTTC. As protein: CSVSGSGANVLTF.

This clonotype occurred many times. The rearrangement uses TRBV12-5 and TRBJ1-1; D may be TRBD1 (6 bases). V lost 6 bases, J lost 11 bases, and 22 bases lay in between. This CDR3 region has 14 residues. CDR1 and CDR2 (germline): LGHNT, FRNRAP. The CDR3 here is CASGSGTPASRAFF. The CDR3 DNA sequence: TGTGCTAGTGGATCCGGGACACCCGCCAGTCGGGCTTTCTTT. Variable domain in full (rest from reference TRBV12-5 and TRBJ1-1): DARVTQTPRHKVTEMGQEVTMRCQPILGHNTVFWYRQTMMQGLELLAYFRNRAPLDDSGMPKDRFSAEMPDATLATLKIQPSEPRDSAVYFCASGSGTPASRAFFGQGTRLTVV.

The V and J genes are TRBV30 and TRBJ2-3; D is ambiguous. CDR1 is GTSNPN, CDR2 SVGIG, per germline (reference sequence). Trimming took off 0 bases at V and 4 bases at J, with 8 bases between the two ends. The CDR3 is 13 amino acids. The CDR3 sequence: CAWSVLSADTQYF. The CDR3 bases are TGTGCCTGGAGTGTACTAAGTGCAGATACGCAGTATTTT.

This clonotype was counted between two and nine times. The DNA for the CDR3 is TGTGCCAGCAGCCCACGGACAGGCACGGGTCCTAGCTATGGCTACACCTTC. Its translation is CASSPRTGTGPSYGYTF. The chain links TRBV4-2 to TRBJ1-2; TRBD1 matches at 7 bases. V shed 4 bases and J 4 bases; nucleotides not matched to a gene: 15. From germline, CDR1 is LGHNA and CDR2 YNFKEQ. The CDR3 is 17 residues long.

At least ten counts were recorded for this clonotype. The J gene is TRBJ2-1, the V gene TRBV6-1; 7 positions match TRBD1. CDR1 is MNHNS, CDR2 SASEGT, per germline. V trimming: 7 bases; J trimming: 2 bases; junction bases outside the gene matches: 5. The CDR3 has 14 amino acids. The CDR3: CASKYRGPYNEQFF. CDR3 bases: TGTGCCAGCAAATACAGGGGACCCTACAATGAGCAGTTCTTC.

This clonotype was seen a few times. The chain links TRBV27 to TRBJ2-7; 9 nucleotides line up with TRBD2. V gave up 3 bases and J gave up 2 bases; unmatched junction bases: 11. Germline CDR1 is MNHEY and CDR2 is SMNVEV (reference sequence). There are 17 residues in the CDR3. In DNA form, the CDR3 reads TGTGCCAGCAGTTTTTTAGATAGGGCGGGAGGGCCCTACGAGCAGTACTTC. This translates into CASSFLDRAGGPYEQYF.

The V call is TRBV7-2, the J call TRBJ1-2; D may be TRBD1 (5 bases). Trimming took 5 bases from V and 5 from J, leaving 18 bases between them. Germline V gives CDR1 SGHTA, CDR2 FQGNSA. The length of the CDR3 is 15 residues. CDR3 residues: CASSPYNDRHYGYTF. The CDR3 DNA reads TGTGCCAGCAGCCCCTACAATGACAGACATTATGGCTACACCTTC.

The V and J genes are TRBV7-6 and TRBJ2-1; the match to TRBD2 covers 7 bases. This CDR3 is built from 17 residues. Germline lookup yields CDR1 SGHVS and CDR2 FNYEAQ. With 0 bases clipped from V and 5 bases from J, the junction kept 10 bases outside the gene matches. The CDR3 coding sequence is TGTGCCAGCAGCTTAGCAAGAGGAGCGGGGCTTGACAATGAGCAGTTCTTC. It specifies CASSLARGAGLDNEQFF.

This clonotype was detected only a few times. The J gene is TRBJ1-2, the V gene TRBV9; D gene ambiguous. The length of the CDR3 is 15 residues. Germline CDR1 SGDLS, CDR2 YYNGEE. Deletions cut 3 bases from V and 6 bases from J, with 18 bases between. CDR3 nucleotides: TGTGCCAGCAGCGGGATTTTGATTGGTTTCGATGGCTACACCTTC. Protein sequence: CASSGILIGFDGYTF.

In this sample, this clonotype turned up once. This chain links TRBV5-1 with TRBJ2-3; the match to TRBD2 covers 10 bases. The V gene end was trimmed by 0 bases and the J gene end by 4 bases; junction bases not matched to a gene: 5. This CDR3 spans 16 amino acids. Per germline, CDR1 SGHRS and CDR2 YFSETQ. CDR3 sequence reads: CASSLGSSGGADTQYF. The CDR3 bases are TGCGCCAGCAGCTTGGGATCTAGCGGGGGCGCAGATACGCAGTATTTT.

J is TRBJ2-1 and V is TRBV25-1, with D unresolved. CDR3 length: 13 amino acids. CDR1 is MGHDK, CDR2 SYGVNS, per germline. V lost 4 bases and J 6 bases, leaving 10 bases between the germline ends. CDR3 sequence reads: CASSVTGFNEQFF. The CDR3 region has the DNA TGTGCCAGCAGTGTGACCGGGTTCAATGAGCAGTTCTTC.

CDR3 in amino acids: CASSPFRDATGELFF. CDR3 coding DNA: TGCGCCAGCAGCCCCTTCAGGGACGCCACCGGGGAGCTGTTTTTT. The V gene is TRBV5-1, the J gene TRBJ2-2; either TRBD1 or TRBD2 may supply D (5 bases each). The CDR3 totals 15 residues. The germline V gene has CDR1 SGHRS and CDR2 YFSETQ. Deletions cut 4 bases from V and 4 bases from J, with 14 bases between.

The genes are TRBV5-6 and TRBJ2-3, with 11 bases matching TRBD2. This CDR3 is 21 amino acids long. Germline CDR1 is SGHDT and CDR2 is YYEEEE. Trimming at V came to 1 base and at J to 2 bases, leaving 18 bases not matched to a gene. The CDR3 protein is CASSLLRRLAGHVTLTDTQYF. The CDR3, as DNA: TGTGCCAGCAGCTTGTTGCGGAGACTAGCGGGACACGTGACTCTCACAGATACGCAGTATTTT. The full variable domain, with the rest looked up from reference TRBV5-6 and TRBJ2-3, is DAGVTQSPTHLIKTRGQQVTLRCSPKSGHDTVSWYQQALGQGPQFIFQYYEEEERQRGNFPDRFSGHQFPNYSSELNVNALLLGDSALYLCASSLLRRLAGHVTLTDTQYFGPGTRLTVL.

This clonotype was recorded at least ten times. The chain uses TRBV10-3 and TRBJ2-1, with TRBD1 identical over 9 bases. The CDR3 length is 15 residues. Germline V gene data show CDR1 as ENHRY and CDR2 as SYGVKD. J was trimmed by 4 bases and V by 7 bases; bases with no gene match: 8. CDR3 protein: CAITQTGGRYNEQFF. Written as DNA, the CDR3 is TGTGCCATCACCCAGACAGGGGGACGATACAATGAGCAGTTCTTC.

The chain employs TRBV5-1 and TRBJ2-1; D might be TRBD1 or TRBD2, each matching 5 bases. Deletions cut 2 bases from V and 5 bases from J, with 14 bases between. The length of the CDR3 is 15 residues. CDR1 is SGHRS, CDR2 YFSETQ, per germline. CDR3 sequence (DNA): TGCGCCAGCAGCTTACCCCGGGACCTCGACAATGAGCAGTTCTTC. Protein sequence: CASSLPRDLDNEQFF. The full variable domain, completed using reference TRBV5-1 and TRBJ2-1, is KAGVTQTPRYLIKTRGQQVTLSCSPISGHRSVSWYQQTPGQGLQFLFEYFSETQRNKGNFPGRFSGRQFSNSRSEMNVSTLELGDSALYLCASSLPRDLDNEQFFGPGTRLTVL.

The chain recombines TRBV20-1 with TRBJ2-3; D unclear. CDR3 length: 13 amino acids. Germline V gene lookup returns CDR1 DFQATT and CDR2 SNEGSKA (reference sequence). V lost 3 bases, J lost 0 bases, and 7 bases lay in between. CDR3 protein: CSASGPSTDTQYF. The CDR3 bases are TGCAGTGCTAGCGGCCCAAGCACAGATACGCAGTATTTT.

The chain carries TRBV9 and TRBJ2-6; 8 nucleotides align to TRBD1. J lost 2 bases, V lost 4 bases, and 17 bases had no gene match. Germline V gene data show CDR1 as SGDLS and CDR2 as YYNGEE. There are 20 residues in the CDR3. Here the CDR3 reads CASSPEIRGLKGTGANVLTF. CDR3 coding DNA: TGTGCCAGCAGCCCTGAAATCAGGGGGCTAAAGGGGACTGGGGCCAACGTCCTGACTTTC.

The sample holds a few counts of this clonotype. The V gene is TRBV28, the J gene TRBJ2-1; TRBD2 matches at 13 bases. V trimming: 5 bases; J trimming: 6 bases; junction bases outside the gene matches: 4. Per germline, CDR1 MDHEN and CDR2 SYDVKM. This CDR3 contains 15 residues. The CDR3 nucleotides are TGTGCCAGCAGTCCGGGACTAGCGGGGCGCAATGAGCAGTTCTTC. This translates into CASSPGLAGRNEQFF.

The CDR3 loop reads CASSRDKASYNEQFF. Here the CDR3 DNA reads TGTGCCAGCAGCCGAGATAAAGCGTCCTACAATGAGCAGTTCTTC. This chain uses TRBV3-1 with TRBJ2-1; D gene unclear. V shed 4 bases and J shed 1 base, with 11 bases lying between them. The CDR3 extends over 15 amino acids. Germline CDR1 and CDR2: LGHDT and YNNKEL (reference sequence).

This chain uses TRBV7-9 with TRBJ2-5; 9 nucleotides align to TRBD2. The CDR3 is 12 residues long. The germline CDR1 and CDR2 sequences are SEHNR and FQNEAQ (reference sequence). CDR3 bases: TGTGCTGTGGCGGGAGGGCCTGAGACCCAGTACTTC. As protein: CAVAGGPETQYF.

The gene calls are TRBV10-3 and TRBJ2-1; D gene uncertain. Germline V gene lookup returns CDR1 ENHRY and CDR2 SYGVKD. The V and J ends lost 2 bases and 8 bases respectively, with 7 bases between them. The CDR3 extends over 12 amino acids. Written as DNA, the CDR3 is TGTGCCATCAGTGAGCTTTCCCATGAGCAGTTCTTC. Protein: CAISELSHEQFF.

This clonotype was observed a few times. The V call is TRBV25-1, the J call TRBJ2-1, with 11 bases identical to TRBD2. This CDR3 region has 15 residues. The J segment lost 13 bases and the V segment lost 1 base, leaving 9 bases of the junction unmatched. Germline loops: CDR1 MGHDK, CDR2 SYGVNS. The CDR3 DNA reads as TGTGCCAGCAGTGAATCTGGGATAGCGGGAGGGCCCCAGTTCTTC. Translation: CASSESGIAGGPQFF.

The chain employs TRBV7-2 and TRBJ1-2; D is unresolved. Germline V gives CDR1 SGHTA, CDR2 FQGNSA. The V end lost 2 bases, the J end lost 0 bases, and 10 bases lay between the germline ends. The CDR3 has 15 amino acids. CDR3 sequence reads: CASSLKASANYGYTF. Written as DNA, the CDR3 is TGTGCCAGCAGCTTAAAGGCCTCGGCTAACTATGGCTACACCTTC.

This clonotype has more than one count but fewer than ten. This rearrangement joins TRBV7-9 to TRBJ2-5, with TRBD2 matching 8 bases. After removal of 5 bases from V and 4 bases from J, the junction contained 9 bases not matched to a gene. Germline V gene lookup returns CDR1 SEHNR and CDR2 FQNEAQ (reference sequence). The CDR3 is 15 residues long. DNA of the CDR3: TGTGCCAGCAGCCATTACGGCGGGAGGTTAGAGACCCAGTACTTC. This encodes CASSHYGGRLETQYF.

The rearrangement joins TRBV7-9 to TRBJ2-5; TRBD1 matches 8 bases. The trim removed 2 bases at V and 5 bases at J, leaving 7 bases unmatched. The CDR3 is 15 amino acids. The germline CDR1 and CDR2 sequences are SEHNR and FQNEAQ (reference sequence). The CDR3 loop reads CASSLLAGGDETQYF. CDR3 nucleotide sequence: TGTGCCAGCAGCTTATTGGCAGGGGGCGACGAGACCCAGTACTTC.

This clonotype was observed a handful of times. The chain carries TRBV27 and TRBJ2-1; D call uncertain. Trimming shortened V by 5 bases and J by 4 bases, and 15 bases separated the two germline ends. The CDR3 sequence is 15 residues long. Germline V gene data show CDR1 as MNHEY and CDR2 as SMNVEV (reference sequence). The CDR3 bases are TGTGCCAGCAGTCCCACCGTCGGGCATTACAATGAGCAGTTCTTC. This codes for CASSPTVGHYNEQFF.

This chain connects TRBV20-1 to TRBJ2-5, with 10 bases lining up with TRBD2. Looked up from germline, CDR1 is DFQATT and CDR2 is SNEGSKA (reference sequence). This CDR3 has 15 amino acids. The junction had 3 bases not matched to a gene; V was cut back by 1 base and J by 1 base. The CDR3 DNA reads as TGCAGTGCTAGAGTGGGGACTAGCGCCCAAGAGACCCAGTACTTC. Amino acids: CSARVGTSAQETQYF.

This clonotype appeared a few times. CDR3 nucleotides: TGCAGTGCTAGTCTGCGGGACAGAGAATTAAATCAGCCCCAGCATTTT. This gives the protein CSASLRDRELNQPQHF. The V call is TRBV20-1, the J call TRBJ1-5, with 7 bases fitting TRBD1. The trim removed 3 bases at V and 4 bases at J, leaving 12 bases unmatched. Germline V lookup: CDR1 DFQATT, CDR2 SNEGSKA (reference sequence). The CDR3 covers 16 residues.

There are a few counts of this clonotype. The gene calls are TRBV11-2 and TRBJ2-5; TRBD1 is a possible D gene (5 bases). Trimming took off 4 bases at V and 0 bases at J, with 9 bases between the two ends. The CDR3 has 14 residues. Germline V gene sequence: CDR1 SGHAT, CDR2 FQNNGV. CDR3 in DNA: TGTGCCAGCAGCTCCCGACAGAACCAAGAGACCCAGTACTTC. Translation gives CASSSRQNQETQYF.